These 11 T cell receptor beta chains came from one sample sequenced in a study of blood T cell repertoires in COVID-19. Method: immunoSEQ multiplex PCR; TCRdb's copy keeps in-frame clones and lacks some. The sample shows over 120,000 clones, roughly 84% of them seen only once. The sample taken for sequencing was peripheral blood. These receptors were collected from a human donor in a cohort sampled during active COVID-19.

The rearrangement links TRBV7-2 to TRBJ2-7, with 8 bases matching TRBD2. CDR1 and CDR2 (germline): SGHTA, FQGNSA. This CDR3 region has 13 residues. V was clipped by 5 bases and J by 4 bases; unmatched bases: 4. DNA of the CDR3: TGTGCCAGCAGCATGGGACTAGGGTACGAGCAGTACGTC. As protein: CASSMGLGYEQYV.

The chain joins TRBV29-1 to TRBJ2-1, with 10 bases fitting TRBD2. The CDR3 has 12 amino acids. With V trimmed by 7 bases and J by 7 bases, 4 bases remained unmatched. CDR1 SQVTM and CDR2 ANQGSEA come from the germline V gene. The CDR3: CSARTSGNEQFF. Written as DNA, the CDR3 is TGCAGCGCCAGGACTAGCGGAAATGAGCAGTTCTTC.

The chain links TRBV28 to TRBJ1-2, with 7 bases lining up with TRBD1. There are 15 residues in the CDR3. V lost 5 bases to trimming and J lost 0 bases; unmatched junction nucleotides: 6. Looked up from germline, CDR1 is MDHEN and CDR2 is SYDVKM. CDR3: CASSPSDRTNYGYTF. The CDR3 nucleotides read TGTGCCAGCAGTCCTTCGGACAGGACTAACTATGGCTACACCTTC.

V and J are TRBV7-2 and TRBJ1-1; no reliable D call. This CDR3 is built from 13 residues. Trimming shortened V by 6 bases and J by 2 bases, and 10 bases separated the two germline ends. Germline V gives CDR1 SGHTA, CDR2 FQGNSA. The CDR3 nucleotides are TGTGCCAGCAGTTACACAGCCAACACTGAAGCTTTCTTT. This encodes CASSYTANTEAFF.

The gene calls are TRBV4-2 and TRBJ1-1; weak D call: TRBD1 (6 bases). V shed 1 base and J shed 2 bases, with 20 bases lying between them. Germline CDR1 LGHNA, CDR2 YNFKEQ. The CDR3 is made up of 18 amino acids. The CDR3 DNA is TGTGCCAGCAGCCAAGTCCCCGGGGGGCGCGTAGTTAACACTGAAGCTTTCTTT. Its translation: CASSQVPGGRVVNTEAFF.

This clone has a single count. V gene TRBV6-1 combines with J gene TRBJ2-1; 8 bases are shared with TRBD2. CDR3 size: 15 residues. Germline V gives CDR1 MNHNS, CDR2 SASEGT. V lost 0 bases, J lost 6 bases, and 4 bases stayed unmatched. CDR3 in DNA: TGTGCCAGCAGTGAAGCCGCTAGCGGGTCCAATGAGCAGTTCTTC. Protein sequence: CASSEAASGSNEQFF.

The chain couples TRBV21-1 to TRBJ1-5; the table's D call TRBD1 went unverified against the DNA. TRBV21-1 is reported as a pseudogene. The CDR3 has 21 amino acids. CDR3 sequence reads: CASSKRIGVGQGEGANQPQHF. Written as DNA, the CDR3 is TGTGCCAGCAGCAAAAGAATCGGTGTGGGACAGGGCGAGGGCGCCAATCAGCCCCAGCATTTT.

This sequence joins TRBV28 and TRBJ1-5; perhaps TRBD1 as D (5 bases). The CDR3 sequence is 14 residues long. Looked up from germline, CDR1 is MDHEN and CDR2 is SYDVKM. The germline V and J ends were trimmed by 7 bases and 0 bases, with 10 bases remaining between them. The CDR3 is CASKTGYSNQPQHF. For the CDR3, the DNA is TGTGCCAGCAAAACAGGTTATAGCAATCAGCCCCAGCATTTT.

Here the CDR3 DNA reads TGTGCCAGCAGCCAAGACTACCCGGTTCCTCCTAACTATGGCTACACCTTC. Translating it yields CASSQDYPVPPNYGYTF. This chain joins TRBV4-2 and TRBJ1-2; the D is unclear. This CDR3 comprises 17 residues. Trimming removed 0 bases at V and 0 bases at J, with 14 bases between. Germline CDR1 is LGHNA and CDR2 is YNFKEQ.

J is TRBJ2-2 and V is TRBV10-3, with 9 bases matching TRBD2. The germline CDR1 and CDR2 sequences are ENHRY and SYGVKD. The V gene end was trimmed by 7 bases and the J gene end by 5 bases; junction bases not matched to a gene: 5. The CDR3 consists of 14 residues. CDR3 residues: CAITPSGRTGELFF. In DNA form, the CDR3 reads TGTGCCATCACCCCCAGCGGGAGGACCGGGGAGCTGTTTTTT.

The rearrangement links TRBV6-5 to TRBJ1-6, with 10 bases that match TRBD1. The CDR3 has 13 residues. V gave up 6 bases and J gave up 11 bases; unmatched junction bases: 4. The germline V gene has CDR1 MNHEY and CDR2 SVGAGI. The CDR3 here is CASSGTGVTPLHF. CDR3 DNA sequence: TGTGCCAGCAGCGGGACAGGGGTGACACCCCTCCACTTT.